These 27 T cell receptor beta chains were all obtained from the same sample, sequenced in a study of cytomegalovirus exposure and HLA in healthy donors (dated by TCRdb to 2016 to 2017). Libraries were made using the immunoSEQ multiplex PCR assay. The multiplex PCR relied on a mix of 60 forward primers for TCR Vbeta segments and 13 reverse primers for TCR Jbeta segments. TCRdb provides this immuneACCESS table in a form limited to in-frame rearrangements. Some clones are lacking; in checked studies, under half of them reflect an unresolved V gene, and why the rest are absent is not known. The sample table lists 150,000 to 200,000 clones, 80% of them with a count of one. The top ten hold roughly 0.99% of the sample. Sample: PBMCs. Source of these receptors: a woman aged 40-49 years in good health and CMV-seronegative.

This clone was detected once. The chain carries TRBV4-1 and TRBJ2-1; unclear D gene. The CDR3 sequence is 18 residues long. The V gene lost 2 bases and the J gene lost 1 base, with 18 bases spanning the gap. The germline V gene encodes CDR1 MGHRA and CDR2 YSYEKL. The CDR3 sequence is CASSQQPRNSRSYNEQFF. The DNA for the CDR3 is TGCGCCAGCAGCCAACAACCCCGGAACAGTCGATCCTACAATGAGCAGTTCTTC.

The V gene is TRBV9, the J gene TRBJ2-1, with 12 nucleotides matching TRBD1. CDR3 size: 16 residues. Per germline, CDR1 SGDLS and CDR2 YYNGEE. V shed 4 bases and J 6 bases; nucleotides not matched to a gene: 8. The CDR3 DNA follows: TGTGCCAGCAGCCCCTGGGGGACAGGGGGCTTCAATGAGCAGTTCTTC. The encoded protein is CASSPWGTGGFNEQFF. The variable domain in full, with the rest retrieved from reference TRBV9 and TRBJ2-1, is DSGVTQTPKHLITATGQRVTLRCSPRSGDLSVYWYQQSLDQGLQFLIQYYNGEERAKGNILERFSAQQFPDLHSELNLSSLELGDSALYFCASSPWGTGGFNEQFFGPGTRLTVL.

The rearrangement links TRBV5-1 to TRBJ2-7; 11 positions agree with TRBD2. The length of the CDR3 is 15 residues. Germline values: CDR1 SGHRS, CDR2 YFSETQ. J lost 3 bases, V lost 0 bases, and 2 bases had no gene match. The CDR3 nucleotides are TGCGCCAGCAGCTTGGAACTAGCGGGAGACTACGAGCAGTACTTC. Protein sequence: CASSLELAGDYEQYF.

The chain couples TRBV11-3 to TRBJ2-1; D might be TRBD1 (5 bases). The CDR3 length is 12 residues. CDR1 and CDR2 (germline): SGHNT, YENEEA. Trimming cost V 1 base and J 8 bases, with 6 bases left between them. The chain's CDR3 is CASSLVGDEQFF. The CDR3, as DNA: TGTGCCAGCAGCTTAGTAGGGGATGAGCAGTTCTTC.

The V call is TRBV2, the J call TRBJ1-1; 9 positions agree with TRBD1. Germline loops: CDR1 SNHLY, CDR2 FYNNEI. This CDR3 has 14 amino acids. The J segment lost 1 base and the V segment lost 5 bases, leaving 2 bases of the junction unmatched. CDR3 region: CASSPDRGNTEAFF. For the CDR3, the DNA is TGTGCCAGCAGTCCGGACAGGGGGAACACTGAAGCTTTCTTT.

This clone appeared a few times. The chain carries TRBV7-7 and TRBJ2-5; 8 bases map to TRBD2. V shed 4 bases, J shed 4 bases, and the junction held 8 bases outside the gene matches. The CDR3 spans 15 residues. Germline CDR1 reads SSHAT; CDR2 reads FNYEAQ (reference sequence). The CDR3 DNA follows: TGTGCCAGCAGCTCGGGACTAGGAGTAGGAGAGACCCAGTACTTC. The encoded protein is CASSSGLGVGETQYF.

This chain joins TRBV21-1 and TRBJ2-7; TRBD2 is taken as the D call from the table, unchecked against the DNA. TRBV21-1 represents a pseudogene. The CDR3 sequence is 17 residues long. The CDR3 sequence: CASSKARLAGVYHEQYF. DNA of the CDR3: TGTGCCAGCAGCAAAGCGCGTCTAGCGGGAGTGTACCACGAGCAGTACTTC.

J is TRBJ2-1 and V is TRBV7-2; possible D gene TRBD2, 5 bases. CDR1 is SGHTA and CDR2 is FQGNSA in the germline V gene. Trimming removed 1 base at V and 5 bases at J, with 9 bases between. CDR3 length equals 14 residues. CDR3 loop: CASSLGGLNNEQFF. CDR3 nucleotide sequence: TGTGCCAGCAGCTTAGGCGGACTGAACAATGAGCAGTTCTTC.

This clone was seen a few times. The rearrangement joins TRBV6-5 to TRBJ1-1; TRBD1 agrees at 8 bases. With V trimmed by 0 bases and J by 1 base, 1 base remained unmatched. This CDR3 is 15 amino acids long. The V gene's germline CDR1 is MNHEY and CDR2 SVGAGI. This CDR3 is CASSYSDRGNTEAFF. CDR3 sequence (DNA): TGTGCCAGCAGTTACTCAGACAGGGGGAACACTGAAGCTTTCTTT.

Points on this clone: The junction shows a germline mismatch at one end, possibly a read error. The chain joins TRBV19 to TRBJ1-1, with 10 bases aligning to TRBD1. The V gene's germline CDR1 is LNHDA and CDR2 SQIVND (reference sequence). The CDR3 length is 14 residues. The CDR3 nucleotides are TGTGCCAGTAGGGTGGGACAGGGGAACAGTGAAGCTTTCTTT. Amino acids: CASRVGQGNSEAFF.

This chain links TRBV11-3 with TRBJ2-3; D might be TRBD1 (6 bases). The ends were cut back, 0 bases at V and 0 bases at J, with 10 bases in the middle. Germline V gene lookup returns CDR1 SGHNT and CDR2 YENEEA. The CDR3 loop spans 16 amino acids. CDR3 nucleotide sequence: TGTGCCAGCAGCTTAGATGGTCAGGGGAGCACAGATACGCAGTATTTT. This translates into CASSLDGQGSTDTQYF.

This clone was counted a single time. This chain uses TRBV4-3 with TRBJ1-2, with 7 bases matching TRBD1. Germline V gene lookup returns CDR1 LGHNA and CDR2 YSLEER. This CDR3 has 16 amino acids. The V segment lost 0 bases and the J segment 7 bases; nucleotides outside the gene matches: 11. The CDR3 reads CASSQDQGRQGLGYTF. The CDR3 nucleotides are TGCGCCAGCAGCCAAGATCAGGGTCGACAGGGACTTGGCTACACCTTC.

The chain recombines TRBV2 with TRBJ1-6, with TRBD1 matching over 8 bases. The CDR3 runs 14 residues. Trimming took 2 bases from V and 7 from J; bases not matched to a gene: 1. The germline V gene encodes CDR1 SNHLY and CDR2 FYNNEI. This CDR3 reads CASSERQGNSPLHF. The CDR3 DNA follows: TGTGCCAGCAGTGAAAGACAGGGGAATTCACCCCTCCACTTT.

This rearrangement joins TRBV4-1 to TRBJ1-5; 9 nucleotides match TRBD1. V lost 0 bases and J lost 3; bases outside the gene matches: 6. The CDR3 loop spans 17 amino acids. Per the germline V gene, CDR1 is MGHRA and CDR2 is YSYEKL. Written as DNA, the CDR3 is TGCGCCAGCAGCCAAGAAGGGACAGGGAGCTTCAATCAGCCCCAGCATTTT. It translates to CASSQEGTGSFNQPQHF.

This chain uses TRBV7-9 with TRBJ1-1; D possibly corresponds to TRBD1 (5 bases). CDR1 is SEHNR and CDR2 is FQNEAQ in the germline V gene (reference sequence). V shed 0 bases and J shed 3 bases, with 14 bases lying between them. CDR3 length: 16 amino acids. The CDR3, as DNA: TGTGCCAGCAGCTTAGCCCGGACGGAAGGGGACACTGAAGCTTTCTTT. Translating it yields CASSLARTEGDTEAFF.

This chain links TRBV7-2 with TRBJ2-7, with 14 positions matching TRBD2. CDR3 length: 15 amino acids. Germline lookup yields CDR1 SGHTA and CDR2 FQGNSA. Trimming took 0 bases from V and 6 from J; bases not matched to a gene: 1. CDR3 sequence reads: CASSLAGLAGVEQYF. DNA for the CDR3: TGTGCCAGCAGCTTAGCGGGACTAGCGGGAGTCGAGCAGTACTTC.

The gene calls are TRBV15 and TRBJ2-2; 8 bases line up with TRBD2. Per germline, CDR1 LNHNV and CDR2 YYDKDF (reference sequence). J lost 1 base, V lost 10 bases, and 5 bases had no gene match. The CDR3 totals 14 residues. The CDR3 region has the DNA TGTGCCATCGGGGGGGCTGGGAACACCGGGGAGCTGTTTTTT. It encodes CAIGGAGNTGELFF. Filled out from reference TRBV15 and TRBJ2-2, the complete variable domain reads DAMVIQNPRYQVTQFGKPVTLSCSQTLNHNVMYWYQQKSSQAPKLLFHYYDKDFNNEADTPDNFQSRRPNTSFCFLDIRSPGLGDTAMYLCAIGGAGNTGELFFGEGSRLTVL.

The V call is TRBV2, the J call TRBJ2-1; D perhaps matches TRBD1 (5 bases). Trimming removed 1 base from V and 10 bases from J, with 8 bases in between. The CDR3 consists of 12 residues. The germline gives CDR1 SNHLY, CDR2 FYNNEI. The CDR3: CASSEETAEQFF. The CDR3 nucleotides are TGTGCCAGCAGTGAAGAGACAGCGGAGCAGTTCTTC.

The chain links TRBV6-1 to TRBJ1-1; D may be TRBD1 (5 bases). CDR3 size: 13 residues. Germline V gives CDR1 MNHNS, CDR2 SASEGT. With 6 bases removed from V and 4 bases from J, the gap between germline ends came to 12 bases. The CDR3 sequence is CASRLGGPTEAFF. CDR3 in DNA: TGTGCCAGCAGGCTGGGGGGACCCACTGAAGCTTTCTTT.

The count of this clone is one. V and J are TRBV4-3 and TRBJ2-3; maybe TRBD2 (6 bases). CDR3 length: 14 amino acids. Germline V CDR1 and CDR2: LGHNA, YSLEER. Trimming removed 0 bases at V and 8 bases at J, with 12 bases between. CDR3 loop: CASSQDSPGSTQYF. In DNA, the CDR3 is TGCGCCAGCAGCCAAGATAGCCCCGGGAGTACGCAGTATTTT.

V is TRBV5-1 and J is TRBJ1-3, with 8 bases identical to TRBD1. V shed 4 bases, J shed 3 bases, and the junction held 3 bases outside the gene matches. The CDR3 is made up of 14 amino acids. Germline CDR1 is SGHRS and CDR2 is YFSETQ. For the CDR3, the DNA is TGCGCCAGCAGCATGGACAGGGATGGAAACACCATATATTTT. Translation gives CASSMDRDGNTIYF. The complete variable domain, with remaining parts taken from reference TRBV5-1 and TRBJ1-3, reads KAGVTQTPRYLIKTRGQQVTLSCSPISGHRSVSWYQQTPGQGLQFLFEYFSETQRNKGNFPGRFSGRQFSNSRSEMNVSTLELGDSALYLCASSMDRDGNTIYFGEGSWLTVV.

The sample holds a few counts of this clone. J is TRBJ1-2 and V is TRBV19; weak D call: TRBD1 (5 bases). Germline loops: CDR1 LNHDA, CDR2 SQIVND (reference sequence). CDR3 length: 16 residues. The V end was cut by 7 bases, the J end by 0 bases, with 18 bases between. The CDR3 nucleotides read TGTGCCAGTAAAGCGACAGCCAGAGAAACTAACTATGGCTACACCTTC. It encodes CASKATARETNYGYTF.

Written as DNA, the CDR3 is TGTGCCAGGCCCCCGACTATGAGGGAGCAGTACGTC. This codes for CARPPTMREQYV. The rearrangement links TRBV5-8 to TRBJ2-7; TRBD2 is a possible D gene (5 bases). V was pared by 8 bases and J by 7 bases, with 16 bases between. The CDR3 runs 12 residues. Germline CDR1 SGHTS, CDR2 YDEGEE.

The CDR3 spells CASSSQDSPLHF. Here the CDR3 DNA reads TGTGCCAGCAGCTCACAGGATTCACCCCTCCACTTT. V gene TRBV11-2 combines with J gene TRBJ1-6, with D perhaps matching TRBD1 (5 bases). The CDR3 length is 12 residues. Germline assignment: CDR1 SGHAT and CDR2 FQNNGV. Deletions cut 4 bases from V and 8 bases from J, with 6 bases between.

This clone was picked up one time. The same CDR3 also results from other DNA sequences found in this sample. V gene TRBV7-9 combines with J gene TRBJ1-2, with 10 bases identical to TRBD1. V was clipped by 4 bases and J by 2 bases; unmatched bases: 4. Germline CDR1 SEHNR, CDR2 FQNEAQ (reference sequence). The CDR3 is 15 amino acids. DNA for the CDR3: TGTGCCAGCAGCTCTTCGGACAGGGGGAACTATGGCTACACCTTC. This translates into CASSSSDRGNYGYTF.

The V call is TRBV5-1, the J call TRBJ2-3; no clear D gene. This CDR3 is 15 amino acids long. Deletions cut 1 base from V and 3 bases from J, with 12 bases between. CDR1 SGHRS and CDR2 YFSETQ come from the germline V gene. Written as DNA, the CDR3 is TGCGCCAGCAGCTTGACACCCGTGTCTACAGATACGCAGTATTTT. Amino acids: CASSLTPVSTDTQYF.

The V gene is TRBV2, the J gene TRBJ1-4, with a weak D call TRBD1 (5 bases). Germline values: CDR1 SNHLY, CDR2 FYNNEI. This CDR3 has 13 amino acids. Deletions cut 10 bases from V and 6 bases from J, with 15 bases between. The CDR3 loop is CAIIPRGDEKLFF. The DNA for the CDR3 is TGTGCCATTATTCCCCGGGGGGATGAAAAACTGTTTTTT.